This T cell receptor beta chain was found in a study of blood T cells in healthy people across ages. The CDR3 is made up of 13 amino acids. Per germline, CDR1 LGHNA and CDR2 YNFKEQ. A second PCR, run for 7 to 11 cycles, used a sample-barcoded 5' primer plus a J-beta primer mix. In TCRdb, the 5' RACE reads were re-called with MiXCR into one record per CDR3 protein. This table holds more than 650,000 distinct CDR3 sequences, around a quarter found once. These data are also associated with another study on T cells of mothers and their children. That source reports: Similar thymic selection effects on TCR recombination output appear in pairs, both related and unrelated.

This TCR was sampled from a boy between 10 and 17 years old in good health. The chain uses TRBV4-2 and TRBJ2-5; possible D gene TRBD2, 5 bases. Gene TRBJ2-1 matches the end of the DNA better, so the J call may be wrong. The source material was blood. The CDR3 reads CASSHPPGSQQFF. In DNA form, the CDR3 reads TGTGCCAGCAGCCACCCACCGGGGAGCCAGCAGTTCTTC.